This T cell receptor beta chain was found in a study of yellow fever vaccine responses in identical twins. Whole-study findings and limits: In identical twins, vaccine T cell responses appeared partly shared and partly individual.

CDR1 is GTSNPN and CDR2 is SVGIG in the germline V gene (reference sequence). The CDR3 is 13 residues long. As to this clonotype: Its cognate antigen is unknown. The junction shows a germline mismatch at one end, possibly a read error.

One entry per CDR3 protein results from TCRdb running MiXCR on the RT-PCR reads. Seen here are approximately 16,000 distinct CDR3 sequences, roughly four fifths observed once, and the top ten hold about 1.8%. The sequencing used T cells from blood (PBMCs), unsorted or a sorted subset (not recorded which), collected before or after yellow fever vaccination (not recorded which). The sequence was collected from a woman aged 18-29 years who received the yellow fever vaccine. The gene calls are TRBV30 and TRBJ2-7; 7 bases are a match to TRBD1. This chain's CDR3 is CAGREGTAYEQYF. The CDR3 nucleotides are TGTGCCGGGAGAGAAGGGACAGCCTACGAGCAGTACTTC.